This TCR beta chain derives from a study of CD8 T cells in ankylosing spondylitis. Study results and limitations: The study identified a TCR beta motif of roughly eight highly homologous variants that appeared characteristic of ankylosing spondylitis blood. From matched ankylosing spondylitis synovial fluid, disease-linked clones were reportedly recovered at significantly enriched levels.

TCR beta libraries were made by quantitative 5'-RACE with molecular barcodes. Using its own MiXCR run on the 5' RACE reads, TCRdb lists one record per CDR3 protein. Of a few hundred thousand distinct CDR3 sequences listed, around 6.6% were seen once; the top ten hold 11% to 15%. On this clonotype itself: No antigen is known for it.

This CDR3 spans 13 amino acids. Germline assignment: CDR1 SQVTM and CDR2 ANQGSEA. V dropped 5 bases and J dropped 3 bases, with 14 bases sitting between them. The sequence came from a male donor with ankylosing spondylitis. Material: blood, either unsorted or a sorted T cell fraction (not recorded which). V and J are TRBV29-1 and TRBJ2-7, with D hard to call. The CDR3 here is CSVYRRDLYEQYF. The CDR3 DNA follows: TGCAGCGTTTACAGAAGAGATCTCTACGAGCAGTACTTC.